This T cell receptor beta chain was captured in a study of OX40 agonist ivuxolimab in advanced cancers. Background for the entire study: Ivuxolimab was a fully human IgG2 agonistic monoclonal antibody targeting the costimulatory receptor OX40 (CD134). Patients were allowed to have had prior anti-PD-1, anti-PD-L1 or anti-CTLA-4 therapy, and approximately 40% of the dose-escalation patients had previously received checkpoint inhibitors. Of the approximately 50 dose-escalation patients, hepatocellular carcinoma was present in about 20, melanoma in approximately 15, renal cell carcinoma in 9 and head and neck cancer in 9. A male proportion of almost 85% and a mean age of around 60 years, ranging from about 23 to 90, were recorded for the dose-escalation cohort. The monotherapy dose-escalation portion (N = 52 patients) of the phase I ivuxolimab trial is reported in the paper. Intravenous ivuxolimab was administered to patients every 2 weeks at six dose levels: 0.01, 0.1, 0.3, 1.5, 3 and 10 mg/kg. Peripheral TCRbeta sequencing was intended to test whether TCR sequence diversity was altered and clonal T-cell expansion was caused by ivuxolimab. Partial responses occurred in three dose-escalation patients, of whom one had hepatocellular carcinoma and two had cutaneous melanoma.

In regard to this clone: Its target antigen remains unknown. Base qualities are not at hand, and no much larger clone is one base apart. The same CDR3 also results from other DNA sequences found in this sample.

For sequencing of the TCRbeta CDR3 region, genomic DNA was extracted from the sorted cells. TCRbeta CDR3 regions were sequenced using the immunoSEQ Assay. Not all clones reach the TCRdb copy of this immuneACCESS table, which keeps in-frame sequences only. Checked studies attribute under half of the gap to unresolved V genes and leave the rest unexplained. The sample table lists 30,000 to 45,000 clones, around 82% of them with a count of one. The ten largest account for about 20% of the sample. Patients with autoimmune disease history or receiving systemic immunosuppression were excluded from the trial. Peripheral blood for TCR sequencing was collected from all dose cohorts at baseline, on cycle 4 day 1, and on cycle 7 day 1. The samples were taken from a phase I, first-in-human, multicenter, open-label dose-escalation trial of ivuxolimab. Adults with locally advanced or metastatic melanoma, renal cell, hepatocellular, or head and neck squamous cell carcinoma were enrolled in the trial. CD4+ and CD8+ T cells were sorted separately from peripheral blood before TCR sequencing.

The paper as a whole reports these results and caveats: The antigen specificity of the peripheral T cells that underwent clonal expansion was not determined. After ivuxolimab, CD8+ T cells had more expanded clones than CD4+ T cells on average. Low levels of normalized T-cell clonal expansion were also seen in some nonresponding patients. In the 0.1-3.0 mg/kg groups, partial responders had among the lowest normalized peripheral clonal expansion, particularly in CD8+ T cells. At doses from 0.1 to 3.0 mg/kg, clonal expansion was seen in both CD4+ and CD8+ blood T cells between baseline and week 6.

The TCR was taken from an adult with an advanced solid tumor such as melanoma, head and neck, liver or kidney cancer. The starting material was CD4+ or CD8+ T cells sorted from blood, obtained in a trial of the OX40 agonist ivuxolimab.

The nucleotide sequence reads TGTGCCAGCTCACCAGGCGGGGAGCTGTTTTTT. It encodes CASSPGGELFF. The chain links TRBV18 with TRBJ2-2; the D segment cannot be called with confidence. The germline V gene encodes CDR1 KGHSH and CDR2 LQKENI. Including the terminal cysteine and phenylalanine, the CDR3 comprises 11 residues. The only DNA kept is the CDR3, 33 bases in frame from the first base. The junction carries 2 bases between V and J, which are trimmed by 2 bases and 7 bases respectively.